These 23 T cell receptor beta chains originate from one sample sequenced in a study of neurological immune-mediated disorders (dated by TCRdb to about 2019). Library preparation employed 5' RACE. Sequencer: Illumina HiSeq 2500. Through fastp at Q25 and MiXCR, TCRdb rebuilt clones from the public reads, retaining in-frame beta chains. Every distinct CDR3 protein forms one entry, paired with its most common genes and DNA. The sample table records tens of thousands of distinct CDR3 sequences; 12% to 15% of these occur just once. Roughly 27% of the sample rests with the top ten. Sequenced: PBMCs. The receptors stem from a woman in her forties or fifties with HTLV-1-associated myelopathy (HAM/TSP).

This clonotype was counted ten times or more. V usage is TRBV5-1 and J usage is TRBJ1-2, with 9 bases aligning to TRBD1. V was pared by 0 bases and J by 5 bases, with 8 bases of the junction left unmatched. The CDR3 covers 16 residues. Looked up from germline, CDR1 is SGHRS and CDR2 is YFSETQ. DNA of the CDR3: TGCGCCAGCAGCTTGGAGGGTACAGGGGGCAAGTATGGCTACACCTTC. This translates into CASSLEGTGGKYGYTF.

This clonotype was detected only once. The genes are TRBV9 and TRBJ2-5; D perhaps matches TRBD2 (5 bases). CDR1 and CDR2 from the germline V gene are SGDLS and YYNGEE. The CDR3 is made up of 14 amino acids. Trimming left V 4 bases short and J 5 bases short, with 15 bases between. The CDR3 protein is CASSPYPRGETQYF. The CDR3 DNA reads TGTGCCAGCAGCCCGTACCCTCGCGGGGAGACCCAGTACTTC. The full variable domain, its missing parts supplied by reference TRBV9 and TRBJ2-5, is DSGVTQTPKHLITATGQRVTLRCSPRSGDLSVYWYQQSLDQGLQFLIQYYNGEERAKGNILERFSAQQFPDLHSELNLSSLELGDSALYFCASSPYPRGETQYFGPGTRLLVL.

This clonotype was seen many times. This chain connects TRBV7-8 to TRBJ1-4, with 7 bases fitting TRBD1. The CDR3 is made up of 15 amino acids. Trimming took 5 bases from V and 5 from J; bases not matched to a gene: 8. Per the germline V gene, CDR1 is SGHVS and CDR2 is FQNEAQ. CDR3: CASSDTDRENEKLFF. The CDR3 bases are TGTGCCAGCAGCGATACCGACAGGGAAAATGAAAAACTGTTTTTT.

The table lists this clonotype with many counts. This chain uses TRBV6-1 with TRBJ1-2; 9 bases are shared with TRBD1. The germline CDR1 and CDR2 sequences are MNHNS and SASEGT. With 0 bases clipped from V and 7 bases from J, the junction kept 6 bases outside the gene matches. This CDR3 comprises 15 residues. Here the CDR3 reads CASSEATGGTSGYTF. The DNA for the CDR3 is TGTGCCAGCAGTGAAGCGACAGGGGGTACGTCTGGCTACACCTTC.

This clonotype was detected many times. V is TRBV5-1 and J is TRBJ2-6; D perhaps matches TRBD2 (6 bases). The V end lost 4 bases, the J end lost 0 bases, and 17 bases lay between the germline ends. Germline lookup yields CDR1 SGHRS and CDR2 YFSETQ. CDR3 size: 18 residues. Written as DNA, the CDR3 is TGCGCCAGCAGCGCGGACGGGGACTTCAACTCTGGGGCCAACGTCCTGACTTTC. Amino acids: CASSADGDFNSGANVLTF.

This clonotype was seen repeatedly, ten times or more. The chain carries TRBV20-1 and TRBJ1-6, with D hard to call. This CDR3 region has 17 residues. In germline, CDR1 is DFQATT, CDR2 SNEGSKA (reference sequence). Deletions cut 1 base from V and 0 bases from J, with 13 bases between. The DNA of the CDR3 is TGCAGTGCTAGAGTCAGCGGCAGTCTCTCCTATAATTCACCCCTCCACTTT. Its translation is CSARVSGSLSYNSPLHF.

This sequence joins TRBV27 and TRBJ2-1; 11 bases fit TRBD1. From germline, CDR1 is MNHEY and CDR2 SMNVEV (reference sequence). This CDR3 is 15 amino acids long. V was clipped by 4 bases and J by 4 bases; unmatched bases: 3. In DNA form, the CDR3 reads TGTGCCAGCAGTTACGGGACAGGGGGGTACAATGAGCAGTTCTTC. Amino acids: CASSYGTGGYNEQFF.

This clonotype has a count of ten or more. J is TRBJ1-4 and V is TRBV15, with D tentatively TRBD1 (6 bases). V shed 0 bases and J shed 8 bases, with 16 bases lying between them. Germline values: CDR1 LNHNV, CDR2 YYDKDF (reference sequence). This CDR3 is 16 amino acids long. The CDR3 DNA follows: TGTGCCACCAGCAGAGATCGGGGGCTCGGGAACGAAAAACTGTTTTTT. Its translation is CATSRDRGLGNEKLFF.

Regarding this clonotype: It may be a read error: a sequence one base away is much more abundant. This CDR3 reads CVSSRGTSGYEQFF. The CDR3 DNA reads TGTGTCAGCAGCAGAGGGACTAGCGGCTACGAGCAGTTCTTC. This chain links TRBV28 with TRBJ2-1, with 11 bases fitting TRBD2. Germline assignment: CDR1 MDHEN and CDR2 SYDVKM. The CDR3 has 14 residues.

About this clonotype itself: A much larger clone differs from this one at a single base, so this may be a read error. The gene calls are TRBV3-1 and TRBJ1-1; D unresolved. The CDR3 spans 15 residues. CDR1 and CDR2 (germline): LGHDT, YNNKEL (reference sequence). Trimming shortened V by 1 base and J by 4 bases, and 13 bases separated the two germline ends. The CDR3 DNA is TGTGCCAGCAGCCAAGGGCCAACAGTGGGCACTGAAGCTTTCTTT. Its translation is CASSQGPTVGTEAFF. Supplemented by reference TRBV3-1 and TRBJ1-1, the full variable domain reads DTAVSQTPKYLVTQMGNDKSIKCEQNLGHDTMYWYKQDSKKFLKIMFSYNNKELIINETVPNRFSPKSPDKAHLNLHINSLELGDSAVYFCASSQGPTVGTEAFFGQGTRLTVV.

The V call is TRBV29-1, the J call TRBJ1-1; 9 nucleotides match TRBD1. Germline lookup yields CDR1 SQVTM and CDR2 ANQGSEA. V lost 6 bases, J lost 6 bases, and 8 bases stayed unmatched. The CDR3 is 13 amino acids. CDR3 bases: TGCAGCGTCTCCGGGACAGGGTATCCTGAAGCTTTCTTT. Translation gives CSVSGTGYPEAFF.

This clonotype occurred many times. The CDR3 loop is CASSDRLAGRSSSSTDTQYF. The DNA of the CDR3 is TGTGCCAGCAGTGACCGACTAGCGGGGCGATCCTCCTCTAGCACAGATACGCAGTATTTT. V is TRBV27 and J is TRBJ2-3; TRBD2 matches at 11 bases. Looked up from germline, CDR1 is MNHEY and CDR2 is SMNVEV (reference sequence). This CDR3 is 20 amino acids long. Germline trimming cut 5 bases from V and 0 bases from J; bases unmatched to any gene: 16.

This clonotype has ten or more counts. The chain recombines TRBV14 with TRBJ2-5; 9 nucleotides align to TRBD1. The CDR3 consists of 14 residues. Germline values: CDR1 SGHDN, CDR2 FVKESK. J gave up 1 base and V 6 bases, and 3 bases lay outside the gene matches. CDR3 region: CASRSQGAQETQYF. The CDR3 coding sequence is TGTGCCAGCAGATCACAGGGGGCCCAAGAGACCCAGTACTTC.

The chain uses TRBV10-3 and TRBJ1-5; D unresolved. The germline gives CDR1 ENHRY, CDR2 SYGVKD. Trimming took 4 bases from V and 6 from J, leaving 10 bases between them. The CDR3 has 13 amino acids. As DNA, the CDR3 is TGTGCCATCAGTGTTGAGGTCGGTCAGCCCCAGCATTTT. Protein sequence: CAISVEVGQPQHF.

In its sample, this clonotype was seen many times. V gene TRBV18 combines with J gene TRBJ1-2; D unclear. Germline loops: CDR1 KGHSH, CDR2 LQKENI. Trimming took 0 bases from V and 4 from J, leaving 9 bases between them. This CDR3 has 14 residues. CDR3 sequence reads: CASSPPETPYGYTF. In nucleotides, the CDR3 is TGTGCCAGCTCACCACCGGAGACACCCTATGGCTACACCTTC.

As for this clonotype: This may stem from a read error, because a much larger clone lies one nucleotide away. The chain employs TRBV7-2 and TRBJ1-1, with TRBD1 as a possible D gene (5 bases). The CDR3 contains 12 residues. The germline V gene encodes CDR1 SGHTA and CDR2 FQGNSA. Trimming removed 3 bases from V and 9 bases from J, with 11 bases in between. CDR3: CASSFRQSKAFF. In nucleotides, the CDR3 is TGTGCCAGCAGCTTTAGACAGTCGAAAGCTTTCTTT. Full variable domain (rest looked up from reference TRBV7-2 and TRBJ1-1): GAGVSQSPSNKVTEKGKDVELRCDPISGHTALYWYRQSLGQGLEFLIYFQGNSAPDKSGLPSDRFSAERTGGSVSTLTIQRTQQEDSAVYLCASSFRQSKAFFGQGTRLTVV.

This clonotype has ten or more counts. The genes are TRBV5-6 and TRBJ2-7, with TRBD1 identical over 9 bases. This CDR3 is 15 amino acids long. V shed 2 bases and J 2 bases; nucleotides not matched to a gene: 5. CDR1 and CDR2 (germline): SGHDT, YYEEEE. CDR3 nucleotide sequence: TGTGCCAGCAGCTTTGGGGACAGGGCCACCTACGAGCAGTACTTC. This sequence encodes CASSFGDRATYEQYF.

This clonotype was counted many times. CDR3 protein: CSAGVSEGYTF. CDR3 bases: TGCAGCGCTGGGGTTAGTGAAGGCTACACCTTC. The rearrangement links TRBV29-1 to TRBJ1-2, with D unresolved. V was cut by 7 bases and J by 8 bases, with 14 bases left in between. This CDR3 has 11 amino acids. Per germline, CDR1 SQVTM and CDR2 ANQGSEA.

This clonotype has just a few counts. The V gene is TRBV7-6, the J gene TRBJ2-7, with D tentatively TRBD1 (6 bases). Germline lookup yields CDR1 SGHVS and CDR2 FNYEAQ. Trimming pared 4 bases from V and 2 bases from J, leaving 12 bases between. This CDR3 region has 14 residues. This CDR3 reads CASSSRPGAYEQYF. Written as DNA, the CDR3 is TGTGCCAGCAGCTCGAGACCAGGGGCCTACGAGCAGTACTTC.

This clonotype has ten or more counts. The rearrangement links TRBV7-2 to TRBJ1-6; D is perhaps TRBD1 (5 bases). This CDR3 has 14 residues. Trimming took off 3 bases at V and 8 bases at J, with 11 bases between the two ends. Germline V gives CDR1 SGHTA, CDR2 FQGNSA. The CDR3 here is CASSFGDYYSPLHF. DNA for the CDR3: TGTGCCAGCAGCTTTGGGGACTACTATTCACCCCTCCACTTT.

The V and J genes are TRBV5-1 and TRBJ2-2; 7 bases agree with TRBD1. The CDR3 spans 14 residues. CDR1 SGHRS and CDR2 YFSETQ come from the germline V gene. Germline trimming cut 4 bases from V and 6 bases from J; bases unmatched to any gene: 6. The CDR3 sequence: CASSLNTGAGELFF. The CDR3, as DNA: TGCGCCAGCAGCCTAAATACAGGGGCCGGGGAGCTGTTTTTT. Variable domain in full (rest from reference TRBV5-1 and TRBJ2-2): KAGVTQTPRYLIKTRGQQVTLSCSPISGHRSVSWYQQTPGQGLQFLFEYFSETQRNKGNFPGRFSGRQFSNSRSEMNVSTLELGDSALYLCASSLNTGAGELFFGEGSRLTVL.

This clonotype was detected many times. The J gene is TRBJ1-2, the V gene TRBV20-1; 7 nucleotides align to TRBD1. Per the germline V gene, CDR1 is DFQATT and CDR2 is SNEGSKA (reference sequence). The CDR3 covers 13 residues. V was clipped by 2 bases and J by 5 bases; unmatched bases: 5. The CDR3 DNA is TGCAGTGCTAGAACAACAGGGGAATATGGCTACACCTTC. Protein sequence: CSARTTGEYGYTF.

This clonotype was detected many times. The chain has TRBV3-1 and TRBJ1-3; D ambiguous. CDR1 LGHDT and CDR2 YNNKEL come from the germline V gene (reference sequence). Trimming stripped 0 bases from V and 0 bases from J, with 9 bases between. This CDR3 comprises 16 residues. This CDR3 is CASSQDLTASGNTIYF. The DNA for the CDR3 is TGTGCCAGCAGCCAAGATTTAACGGCCTCTGGAAACACCATATATTTT.